Listed here is a single TCR beta chain. These data originate in a study of shared clonotypes between healthy human individuals. Clones were sequenced by immunoSEQ multiplex PCR, and TCRdb holds only the in-frame ones, with some missing. The table shows millions of clones, with approximately 94% occurring only once. It was CD45RO-negative cells, positively selected for CCR7, that made up naive CD8 cells, with terminally differentiated effector memory CD45RA+ cells excluded. The V end lost 3 bases, the J end lost 0 bases, and 21 bases lay between the germline ends. CDR1 and CDR2 from the germline V gene are SNHLY and FYNNEI. The CDR3 extends over 18 amino acids.

V usage is TRBV2 and J usage is TRBJ2-7, with D possibly being TRBD1 (6 bases). The sample consisted of naive CD8+ T cells sorted from blood. The receptor was isolated from a man aged 18-30 years in good health. The CDR3 nucleotides read TGTGCCAGCAGTGATGGTACAGGGCGCCCTCGTAGCTCCTACGAGCAGTACTTC. Translated: CASSDGTGRPRSSYEQYF.